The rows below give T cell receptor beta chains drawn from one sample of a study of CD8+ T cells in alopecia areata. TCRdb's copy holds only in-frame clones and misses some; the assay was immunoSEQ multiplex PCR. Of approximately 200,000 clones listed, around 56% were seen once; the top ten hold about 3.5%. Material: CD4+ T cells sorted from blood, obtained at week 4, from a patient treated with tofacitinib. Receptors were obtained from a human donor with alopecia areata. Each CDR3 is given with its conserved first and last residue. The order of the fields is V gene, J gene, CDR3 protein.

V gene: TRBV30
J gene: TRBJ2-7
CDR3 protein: CAWSVKAGTSRYEQYF

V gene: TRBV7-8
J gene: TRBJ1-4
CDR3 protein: CASRGWEKLFF

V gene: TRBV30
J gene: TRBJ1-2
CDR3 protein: CAWKSGFPGYTF

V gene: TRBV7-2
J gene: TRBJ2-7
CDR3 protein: CASSLSGTWLDEQYF

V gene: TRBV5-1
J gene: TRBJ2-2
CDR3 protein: CASSLERNTGELFF

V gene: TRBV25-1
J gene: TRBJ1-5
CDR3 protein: CASSEFGEDNQPQHF

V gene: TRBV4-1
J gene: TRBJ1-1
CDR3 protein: CASSQDGRAEAFF

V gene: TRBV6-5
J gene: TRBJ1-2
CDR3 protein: CASSPYRGGYGYTF

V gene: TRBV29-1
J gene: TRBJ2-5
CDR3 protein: CSVRRDQETQYF

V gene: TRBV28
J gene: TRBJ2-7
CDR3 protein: CASSSLGYEQYF

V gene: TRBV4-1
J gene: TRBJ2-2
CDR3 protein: CASRQEPNTGELFF

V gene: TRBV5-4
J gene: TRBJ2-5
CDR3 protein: CASSPGGTGIEETQYF

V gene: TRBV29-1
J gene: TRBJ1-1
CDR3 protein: CSVGQGIFGSTEAFF

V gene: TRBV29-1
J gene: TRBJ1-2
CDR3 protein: CSVETGGYTF

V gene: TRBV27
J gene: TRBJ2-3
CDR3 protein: CASSLNRGTDTQYF

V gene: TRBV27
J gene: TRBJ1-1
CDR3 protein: CASSYAGGHTEAFF

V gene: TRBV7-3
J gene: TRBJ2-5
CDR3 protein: CASSPYRGETQYF

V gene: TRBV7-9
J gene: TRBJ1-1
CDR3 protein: CASSWDGNTEAFF

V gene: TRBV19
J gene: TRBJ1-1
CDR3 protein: CASSIGGGIMNTEAFF

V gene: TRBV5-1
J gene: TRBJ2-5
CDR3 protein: CASSLDGQETQYF

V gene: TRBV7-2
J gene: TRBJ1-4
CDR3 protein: CASSLVLGWNEKLFF

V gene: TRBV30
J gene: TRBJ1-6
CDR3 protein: CAWSVLWHENSPLHF

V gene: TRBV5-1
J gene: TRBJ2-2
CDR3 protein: CASSRRDRYTGELFF

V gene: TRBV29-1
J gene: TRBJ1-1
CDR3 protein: CSVVTGSPGEAFF

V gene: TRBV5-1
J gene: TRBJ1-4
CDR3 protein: CASSSQATNEKLFF

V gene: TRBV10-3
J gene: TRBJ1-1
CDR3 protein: CAISDRKGENTEAFF

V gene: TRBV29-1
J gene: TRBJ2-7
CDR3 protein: CSVEDRGKGYEQYF

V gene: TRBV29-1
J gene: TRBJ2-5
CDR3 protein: CSIWTGEETQYF

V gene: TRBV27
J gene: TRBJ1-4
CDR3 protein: CASSLADRRKLFF

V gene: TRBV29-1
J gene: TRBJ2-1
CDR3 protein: CSVEVRTTVHEQFF

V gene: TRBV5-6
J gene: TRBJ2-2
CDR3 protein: CASSQHEELFF